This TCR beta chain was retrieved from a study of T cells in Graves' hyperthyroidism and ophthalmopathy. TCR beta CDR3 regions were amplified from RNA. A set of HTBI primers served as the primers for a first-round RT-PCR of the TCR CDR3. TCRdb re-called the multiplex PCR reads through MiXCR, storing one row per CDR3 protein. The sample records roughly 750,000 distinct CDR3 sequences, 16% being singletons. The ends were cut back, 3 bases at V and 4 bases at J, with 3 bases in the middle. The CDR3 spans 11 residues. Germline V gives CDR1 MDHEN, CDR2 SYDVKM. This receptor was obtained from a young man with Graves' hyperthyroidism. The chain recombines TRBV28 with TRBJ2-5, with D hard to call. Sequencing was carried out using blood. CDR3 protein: CASSFIETQYF. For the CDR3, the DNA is TGTGCCAGCAGTTTTATAGAGACCCAGTACTTC.